This passage covers 5 T cell receptor beta chains from one sample sequenced in a study of blood T cells in healthy people across ages. A second about 7 to 11 cycle PCR used barcoded and J-beta primers. MiXCR, applied by TCRdb to the 5' RACE reads, yields one record per CDR3 protein. In the table there are 1.5 million to 2 million distinct CDR3 sequences, 28% of which are singletons. Sequencing input: blood. These receptors came from a woman aged 25-40 years in good health.

The chain has TRBV5-4 and TRBJ2-3, with 9 nucleotides matching TRBD2. CDR1 and CDR2 from the germline V gene are SGHNT and YYREEE (reference sequence). V lost 5 bases, J lost 6 bases, and 10 bases stayed unmatched. The CDR3 is 15 residues long. CDR3 DNA: TGTGCCAGCAGGCTCAGCGGGGGGAATAGCGATACGCAGTATTTT. Translated: CASRLSGGNSDTQYF.

The chain has TRBV6-5 and TRBJ1-5; TRBD1 aligns across 10 bases. The CDR3 runs to 14 residues. Trimming took 2 bases from V and 6 from J; bases not matched to a gene: 1. The germline gives CDR1 MNHEY, CDR2 SVGAGI. CDR3 coding DNA: TGTGCCAGCAGTTACGGGGACAGGGGTCAGCCCCAGCATTTT. Translated, it gives CASSYGDRGQPQHF.

In this sample, this clonotype turned up a few times. J is TRBJ1-4 and V is TRBV7-2, with 8 bases matching TRBD1. The CDR3 runs to 15 residues. Looked up from germline, CDR1 is SGHTA and CDR2 is FQGNSA. J was trimmed by 4 bases and V by 5 bases; bases with no gene match: 6. The CDR3 DNA sequence: TGTGCCAGCAGCCAGAGGACAGGGCTTAATGAAAAACTGTTTTTT. Translating it yields CASSQRTGLNEKLFF.

This clonotype was seen many times. The chain uses TRBV10-3 and TRBJ1-5, with D hard to call. Deletions cut 3 bases from V and 0 bases from J, with 9 bases between. This CDR3 spans 15 amino acids. Germline V gene lookup returns CDR1 ENHRY and CDR2 SYGVKD. Here the CDR3 reads CAISDRAGSNQPQHF. DNA for the CDR3: TGTGCCATCAGTGATAGGGCGGGTAGCAATCAGCCCCAGCATTTT.

This clonotype was seen a few times. This sequence joins TRBV27 and TRBJ1-1, with D possibly being TRBD1 (5 bases). This CDR3 spans 13 amino acids. Trimming cost V 11 bases and J 1 base, with 14 bases left between them. The germline gives CDR1 MNHEY, CDR2 SMNVEV (reference sequence). Written as DNA, the CDR3 is TGTGCCTCCTTGGGGCAGCAGAACACTGAAGCTTTCTTT. This gives the protein CASLGQQNTEAFF.